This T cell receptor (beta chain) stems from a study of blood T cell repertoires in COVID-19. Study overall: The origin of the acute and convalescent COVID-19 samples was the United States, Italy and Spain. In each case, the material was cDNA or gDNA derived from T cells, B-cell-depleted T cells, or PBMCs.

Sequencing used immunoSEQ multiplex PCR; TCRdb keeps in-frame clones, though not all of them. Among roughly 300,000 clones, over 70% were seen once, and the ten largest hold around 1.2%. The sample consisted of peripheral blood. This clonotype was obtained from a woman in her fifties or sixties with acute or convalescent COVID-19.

This chain's CDR3 is CASSSHSTGATEAFF. The DNA for the CDR3 is TGTGCCAGCAGTTCTCACTCGACAGGGGCCACTGAAGCTTTCTTT. V and J are TRBV27 and TRBJ1-1; the match to TRBD1 covers 8 bases. CDR3 length: 15 amino acids. V dropped 4 bases and J dropped 4; count of bases not matched to a gene: 8. Per the germline V gene, CDR1 is MNHEY and CDR2 is SMNVEV (reference sequence).